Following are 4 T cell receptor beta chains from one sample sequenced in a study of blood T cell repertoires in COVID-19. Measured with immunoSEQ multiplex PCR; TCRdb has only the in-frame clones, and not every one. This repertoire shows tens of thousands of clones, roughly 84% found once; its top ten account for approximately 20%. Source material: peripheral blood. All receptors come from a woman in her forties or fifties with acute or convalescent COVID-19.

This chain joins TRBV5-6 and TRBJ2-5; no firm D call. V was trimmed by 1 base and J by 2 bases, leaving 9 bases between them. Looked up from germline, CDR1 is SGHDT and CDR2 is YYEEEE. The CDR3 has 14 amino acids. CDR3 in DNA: TGTGCCAGCAGCTTGAGCCCAAGACAAGAGACCCAGTACTTC. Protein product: CASSLSPRQETQYF.

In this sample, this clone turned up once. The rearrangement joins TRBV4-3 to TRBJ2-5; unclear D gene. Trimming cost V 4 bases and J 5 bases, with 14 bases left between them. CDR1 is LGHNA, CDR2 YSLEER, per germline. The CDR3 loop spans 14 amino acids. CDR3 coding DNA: TGCGCCAGCAGCCTCCAACGTCCTAGGGAGACCCAGTACTTC. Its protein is CASSLQRPRETQYF.

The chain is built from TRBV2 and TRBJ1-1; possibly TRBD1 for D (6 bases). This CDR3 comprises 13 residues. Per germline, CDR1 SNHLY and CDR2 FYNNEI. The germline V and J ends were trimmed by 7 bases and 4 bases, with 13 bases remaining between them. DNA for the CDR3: TGTGCCAGCACACAAAACAGGGCCACTGAAGCTTTCTTT. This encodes CASTQNRATEAFF. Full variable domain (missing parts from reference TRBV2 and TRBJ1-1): EPEVTQTPSHQVTQMGQEVILRCVPISNHLYFYWYRQILGQKVEFLVSFYNNEISEKSEIFDDQFSVERPDGSNFTLKIRSTKLEDSAMYFCASTQNRATEAFFGQGTRLTVV.

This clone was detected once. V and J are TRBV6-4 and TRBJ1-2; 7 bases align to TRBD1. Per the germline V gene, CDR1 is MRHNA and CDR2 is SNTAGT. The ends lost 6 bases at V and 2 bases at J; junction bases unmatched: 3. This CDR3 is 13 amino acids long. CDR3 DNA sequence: TGTGCCAGCAGCCAGGGGGTGAACTATGGCTACACCTTC. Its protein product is CASSQGVNYGYTF.